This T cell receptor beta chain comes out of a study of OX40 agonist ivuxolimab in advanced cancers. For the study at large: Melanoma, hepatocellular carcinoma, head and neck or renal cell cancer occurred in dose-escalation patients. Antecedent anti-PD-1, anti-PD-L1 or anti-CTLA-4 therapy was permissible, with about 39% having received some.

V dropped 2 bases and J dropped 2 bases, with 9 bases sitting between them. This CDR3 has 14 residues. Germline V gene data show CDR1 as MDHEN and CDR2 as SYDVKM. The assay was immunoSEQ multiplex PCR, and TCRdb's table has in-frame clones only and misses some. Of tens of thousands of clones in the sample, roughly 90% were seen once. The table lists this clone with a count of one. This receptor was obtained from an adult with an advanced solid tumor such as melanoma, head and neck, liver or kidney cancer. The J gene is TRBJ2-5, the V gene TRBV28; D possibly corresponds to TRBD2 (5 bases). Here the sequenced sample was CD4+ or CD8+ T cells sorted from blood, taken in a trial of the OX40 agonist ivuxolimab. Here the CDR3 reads CASSLLRVQETQYF. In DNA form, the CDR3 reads TGTGCCAGCAGTTTACTGCGGGTTCAAGAGACCCAGTACTTC. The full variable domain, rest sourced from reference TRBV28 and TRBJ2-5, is DVKVTQSSRYLVKRTGEKVFLECVQDMDHENMFWYRQDPGLGLRLIYFSYDVKMKEKGDIPEGYSVSREKKERFSLILESASTNQTSMYLCASSLLRVQETQYFGPGTRLLVL.